A selection of T cell receptor beta chains follows, all from one sample in a study of neoadjuvant anti-PD-1 for oral cavity cancer. The repertoire was sequenced with immunoSEQ multiplex PCR; TCRdb's copy has only in-frame clones and lacks some. The table has roughly 8,900 clones, around 70% seen once. The source was PBMCs, collected after nivolumab (anti-PD-1) treatment. The receptors stem from a person aged 40 to 85 with oral cavity squamous cell carcinoma. CDR3s include the opening cysteine and the closing phenylalanine or tryptophan. Each record gives: clone size, J gene, V gene, D gene, CDR3 DNA, CDR3 protein. D genes are given only for firm matches. Size is stated for part of the rows, as once, few or many counts, or as a class when the clone is expanded.

>-|TRBJ1-1|TRBV25-1|TRBD1
TGTGCCAGCAGTGAATATACGGATTACAGGGGAGGTGAAGCTTTCTTT
CASSEYTDYRGGEAFF
>-|TRBJ1-2|TRBV20-1|-
TGCAGTGCTACTGAGGGAAGGGGCTACACCTTC
CSATEGRGYTF
>few|TRBJ2-2|TRBV5-6|-
TGTGCCAGCAGCTTGGGATCTGTGAACACCGGGGAGCTGTTTTTT
CASSLGSVNTGELFF
>-|TRBJ2-3|TRBV7-9|TRBD2
TGTGCCATCGATTCGACTAGCGGGGGGGGAAGGACAGATACGCAGTATTTT
CAIDSTSGGGRTDTQYF
>-|TRBJ2-3|TRBV5-1|TRBD1
TGCGCCAGCAGGACCGGGACAGGGAAAACAGATACGCAGTATTTT
CASRTGTGKTDTQYF
>-|TRBJ2-5|TRBV10-2|TRBD1
TGCGCCAGCAGTGAGTTGGACAGGGGGGCCGAAGAGACCCAGTACTTC
CASSELDRGAEETQYF
>-|TRBJ2-1|TRBV5-1|TRBD2
TGCGCCAGCAGCTCCTCTTCGGGGGGCTCCTACAATGAGCAGTTCTTC
CASSSSSGGSYNEQFF
>-|TRBJ2-7|TRBV6-6|TRBD2
TGTGCCAGCAGCCCGGGACTAGCGGGGCCCTACGAGCAGTACTTC
CASSPGLAGPYEQYF
>-|TRBJ1-6|TRBV7-9|TRBD1
TGTGCCAGCAGCGGACAGGGGGCACGATCACCCCTCCACTTT
CASSGQGARSPLHF
>-|TRBJ2-7|TRBV11-2|-
TGTGCCAGCAGCTTCGCCCCGGATCAGACCCCGTACTTC
CASSFAPDQTPYF
>-|TRBJ2-3|TRBV7-2|TRBD2
TGTGCCAGCAGCTCCCGACTAGCGGGTGGTTCGGATACGCAGTATTTT
CASSSRLAGGSDTQYF
>-|TRBJ1-4|TRBV6-6|-
TGTGCCAGCAGAGCCGACAGAGCTACAACTAATGAAAAACTGTTTTTT
CASRADRATTNEKLFF
>-|TRBJ2-2|TRBV27|-
TGTGCCAGCAGTTTCCGACACACCGGGGAGCTGTTTTTT
CASSFRHTGELFF
>-|TRBJ1-1|TRBV6-5|-
TGTGCCAGCAGTTATCACGTGAACACTGAAGCTTTCTTT
CASSYHVNTEAFF
>few|TRBJ1-1|TRBV19|-
TGTGCCAGTAGTCGCACAGGGCTGAATGAAGCTTTCTTT
CASSRTGLNEAFF
>-|TRBJ1-3|TRBV5-6|-
TGTGCCAGCAGCCTTAGAGGCAGGGGCCCCTCTGGAAACACCATATATTTT
CASSLRGRGPSGNTIYF
>-|TRBJ2-3|TRBV6-6|-
TGTGCCAGCAGTCCGTCCTCCGATACGCAGTATTTT
CASSPSSDTQYF
>-|TRBJ2-7|TRBV11-2|-
TGTGCCAGCAGCTTAGAGTTTTACGAGCAGTACTTC
CASSLEFYEQYF
>-|TRBJ2-5|TRBV29-1|-
TGCAGCGCCGCGGAGGGCCGGGAGACCCAGTACTTC
CSAAEGRETQYF
>-|TRBJ1-1|TRBV6-6|TRBD1
TGTGCCAGCAGCCCTCTCGGGACAGGGGGGTTCGAAGCTTTCTTT
CASSPLGTGGFEAFF
>-|TRBJ2-7|TRBV27|TRBD2
TGTGCCAGCAGTCTCTCGGGGGGGCAGGTGTCCTACGAGCAGTACTTC
CASSLSGGQVSYEQYF
>-|TRBJ2-5|TRBV25-1|-
TGTGCCAGCAGTGAGTGGGAAGGGACCTCGGAGACCCAGTACTTC
CASSEWEGTSETQYF
>once|TRBJ2-6|TRBV14|-
TGTGCCAGCAGCCATCTCCAGGGCTCTGGGGCCAACGTCCTGACTTTC
CASSHLQGSGANVLTF
>-|TRBJ1-6|TRBV15|-
TGTGCCACCAGCAGAGATCCGGAATCACCCCTCCACTTT
CATSRDPESPLHF
>-|TRBJ1-5|TRBV5-6|-
TGTGCCAGCAGCTTGGGGGCTGGGGGGCGAAGCAATCAGCCCCAGCATTTT
CASSLGAGGRSNQPQHF
>-|TRBJ2-1|TRBV7-8|TRBD2
TGTGCCAGCAGCTTGGGAGCGGGAGTGTACAATGAGCAGTTCTTC
CASSLGAGVYNEQFF
>-|TRBJ2-3|TRBV30|-
TGTGCCTGGTCCCCCCTTGCTCCTAGCACAGATACGCAGTATTTT
CAWSPLAPSTDTQYF
>-|TRBJ2-3|TRBV6-5|-
TGTGCCAGCATGAGGGGCACAGATACGCAGTATTTT
CASMRGTDTQYF
>-|TRBJ1-6|TRBV13|-
TGTGCCAGCAGCTTAGGTGACAGGCAAAATTCACCCCTCCACTTT
CASSLGDRQNSPLHF
>-|TRBJ2-5|TRBV6-4|TRBD2
TGTGCCAGCGCCCCGGGACTAGCGGGAAAAGAGACCCAGTACTTC
CASAPGLAGKETQYF
>-|TRBJ2-1|TRBV28|TRBD2
TGTGCCAGCATTGGGGGGGTTTTATACAATGAGCAGTTCTTC
CASIGGVLYNEQFF
>-|TRBJ2-1|TRBV19|TRBD2
TGTGCCAGTAGTCTCCAGATCACCGGGACTAGCGGTTCCTACAATGAGCAGTTCTTC
CASSLQITGTSGSYNEQFF
>-|TRBJ1-1|TRBV5-6|-
TGTGCCAGCAGCTGGGGGGGATTTGAAGCTTTCTTT
CASSWGGFEAFF
>few|TRBJ2-3|TRBV14|TRBD1
TGTGCCAGCAGCCAGGCCGGGACAGGGGGCTTCAGTACGCAGTATTTT
CASSQAGTGGFSTQYF
>-|TRBJ2-5|TRBV5-1|-
TGCGCCAGCAGCTTAGAAAGTCAAGAGACCCAGTACTTC
CASSLESQETQYF
>-|TRBJ2-7|TRBV19|TRBD2
TGTGCCAGTAGGCCAGGGACTAGCGGACTCTACGAGCAGTACTTC
CASRPGTSGLYEQYF
>-|TRBJ1-6|TRBV5-1|-
TGCGCCAGCAGCCCCAATCTTAGGGATAATTCACCCCTCCACTTT
CASSPNLRDNSPLHF
>-|TRBJ1-3|TRBV10-1|-
TGCGCCAGCAGTGAGCTTTCAGGCTCTGGAAACACCATATATTTT
CASSELSGSGNTIYF
>-|TRBJ2-7|TRBV7-2|TRBD2
TGTGCCAGCAGCCGGACTAGCGGGGGTTACGAGCAGTACTTC
CASSRTSGGYEQYF
>-|TRBJ1-1|TRBV5-1|TRBD1
TGCGCCAGTAGCTTGGCGGACAGGCGGACGAACACTGAAGCTTTCTTT
CASSLADRRTNTEAFF
>-|TRBJ2-1|TRBV4-1|TRBD2
TGCGCCAGCAGCCAAGACAACGGGGGGATAGGTGAGCAGTTCTTC
CASSQDNGGIGEQFF
>-|TRBJ1-5|TRBV4-1|-
TGCGCCAGCAGCCAAGGAATACTTTGGAGCAATCAGCCCCAGCATTTT
CASSQGILWSNQPQHF
>-|TRBJ2-2|TRBV7-9|TRBD2
TGTGCCAGCAGCTTCGGTCTAGCGGGAGGGGAGACCGGGGAGCTGTTTTTT
CASSFGLAGGETGELFF
>-|TRBJ2-3|TRBV28|TRBD1
TGTGCCAGCCAGGGGGCCTCCCAAGCCACAGATACGCAGTATTTT
CASQGASQATDTQYF
>once|TRBJ2-1|TRBV4-1|-
TGCGCCAGCAGCCAACCAAGGGGGGGGGAGCAGTTCTTC
CASSQPRGGEQFF
>-|TRBJ2-3|TRBV27|-
TGTGCCAGCAAAATAACAGGGGGAGGGAGCACAGATACGCAGTATTTT
CASKITGGGSTDTQYF